A selection of T cell receptor beta chains follows, all from one sample in a study of blood T cell repertoires in COVID-19. The method was immunoSEQ multiplex PCR; TCRdb's version includes in-frame clones alone and lacks a portion of them. This sample has 360,000 or so clones, with under 90% found just once. Specimen: PBMCs or T cells enriched from blood (not recorded which). The receptors come from a woman aged 25-40 years who had recovered from COVID-19. Both conserved end residues are part of each CDR3. Each record gives: V gene, D gene, clone size, J gene, CDR3 DNA, CDR3 protein. A D gene is named only where the DNA matches it firmly. A row's size may be missing; if present it is once, few, many or a size class.

>TRBV3-1/TRBV3-2|-|-|TRBJ1-1
TGTGCCAGCAGCCAGCGCCAGGGCGGGAACACTGAAGCTTTCTTT
CASSQRQGGNTEAFF
>TRBV18|-|-|TRBJ1-3
TGTGCCAGCTCGTCCCAGGGGATAGCTACGGACACCATATATTTT
CASSSQGIATDTIYF
>TRBV6-5|-|many|TRBJ2-7
TGTGCCAGCAGTTATACCGCGGACAGCTACGAGCAGTACTTC
CASSYTADSYEQYF
>TRBV5-4|-|-|TRBJ2-7
TGTGCCAGCAGCTTCCCTAGATCCTACGAGCAGTACTTC
CASSFPRSYEQYF
>TRBV9|TRBD2|-|TRBJ2-1
TGTGCCAGCAGCGTAGCGACTAGCGGGGGGGTGGATGAGCAGTTCTTC
CASSVATSGGVDEQFF
>TRBV6-5|-|-|TRBJ1-1
TGTGCCAGCAGTTACGGACAACCGATAAAGAACACTGAAGCTTTCTTT
CASSYGQPIKNTEAFF
>TRBV7-9|-|-|TRBJ1-3
TGTGCCAGCAGCTTAGCTCGGGGAAACACCATATATTTT
CASSLARGNTIYF
>TRBV7-2|TRBD2|-|TRBJ2-7
TGTGCCAGCAGCTTAGGAGGAGGGGGACTAGCGGGAATTTACGAGCAGTACTTC
CASSLGGGGLAGIYEQYF
>TRBV28|-|-|TRBJ2-2
TGTGCCAGCAGTTTATCTTGGAACACCGGGGAGCTGTTTTTT
CASSLSWNTGELFF
>TRBV2|-|-|TRBJ1-3
TGTGCCAGCAGACTTACGAGGGTAACTGGAAACACCATATATTTT
CASRLTRVTGNTIYF
>TRBV4-1|-|-|TRBJ2-1
TGCGCCAGCAGCCAAGGGGATAGCGTCCTCTCGGAGCAGTTCTTC
CASSQGDSVLSEQFF